These T cell receptor beta chains were read from a single sample in a study of blood T cell repertoires in COVID-19. Using immunoSEQ multiplex PCR, the repertoire was profiled, and TCRdb retains in-frame clones only, with some absent. The sample carries about 350,000 clones, less than 90% recorded once. The source material was PBMCs or T cells enriched from blood (not recorded which). These receptors came from a woman in her twenties or thirties who had recovered from COVID-19. CDR3s include the opening cysteine and the closing phenylalanine or tryptophan. The D gene is left open where the match is weak.

j_gene: TRBJ1-1
v_gene: TRBV6-5
d_gene: -
CDR3nt: TGTGCCAGCAGGGACAGAAAAACTGAAGCTTTCTTT
CDR3aa: CASRDRKTEAFF

j_gene: TRBJ2-3
v_gene: TRBV24-1
d_gene: TRBD1
CDR3nt: TGTGCCCCGACGTCGGACAGGGCCGGAGATACGCAGTATTTT
CDR3aa: CAPTSDRAGDTQYF

j_gene: TRBJ1-2
v_gene: TRBV30
d_gene: TRBD1
CDR3nt: TGTGCCTGGAGGACGACAGGGAGTGGTCTACGCTACTATGGCTACACCTTC
CDR3aa: CAWRTTGSGLRYYGYTF

j_gene: TRBJ1-1
v_gene: TRBV30
d_gene: -
CDR3nt: TGTGCCTGGAGTGTAATTCGGGGAAACACTGAAGCTTTCTTT
CDR3aa: CAWSVIRGNTEAFF

j_gene: TRBJ2-1
v_gene: TRBV11-2
d_gene: TRBD2
CDR3nt: TGTGCCAGCAGCTTCGGTATCGAGCGGGGGCCTTTTGATGAGCAGTTCTTC
CDR3aa: CASSFGIERGPFDEQFF

j_gene: TRBJ1-5
v_gene: TRBV10-3
d_gene: TRBD1
CDR3nt: TGTGCCATCAGTGAGCAGGGGGCAAATCAGCCCCAGCATTTT
CDR3aa: CAISEQGANQPQHF

j_gene: TRBJ1-1
v_gene: TRBV28
d_gene: TRBD1
CDR3nt: TGTGCCAGCAGTTTACGGACAGGCATGAACACTGAAGCTTTCTTT
CDR3aa: CASSLRTGMNTEAFF

j_gene: TRBJ1-5
v_gene: TRBV6-5
d_gene: TRBD1
CDR3nt: TGTGCCAGCAATAAGGGACAGGGGGTGAGGCCCCAGCATTTT
CDR3aa: CASNKGQGVRPQHF

j_gene: TRBJ2-7
v_gene: TRBV2
d_gene: TRBD1
CDR3nt: TGTGCCAGCAGTGAACGACTGACAGGGGCGTACTTC
CDR3aa: CASSERLTGAYF

j_gene: TRBJ2-5
v_gene: TRBV9
d_gene: TRBD2
CDR3nt: TGTGCCAGCAGCGGAGGAGCGGGGGGCACGGGAGAGACCCAGTACTTC
CDR3aa: CASSGGAGGTGETQYF

j_gene: TRBJ1-5
v_gene: TRBV2
d_gene: TRBD1
CDR3nt: TGTGCCAGCATCATGGGGACAGGAGTAGGGCAGCTCCAGCATTTT
CDR3aa: CASIMGTGVGQLQHF

j_gene: TRBJ1-6
v_gene: TRBV6-5
d_gene: TRBD1
CDR3nt: TGTGCCAGCAATTCCCCGGGACAGCTTAATTCACCCCTCCACTTT
CDR3aa: CASNSPGQLNSPLHF

j_gene: TRBJ1-2
v_gene: TRBV29-1
d_gene: -
CDR3nt: TGCAGCGTTGATCCGGGGGAGACCTATGGCTACACCTTC
CDR3aa: CSVDPGETYGYTF

j_gene: TRBJ1-4
v_gene: TRBV5-1
d_gene: TRBD1
CDR3nt: TGCGCCAGCAGCCTGACAGGGGGCGGTGAAAAACTGTTTTTT
CDR3aa: CASSLTGGGEKLFF